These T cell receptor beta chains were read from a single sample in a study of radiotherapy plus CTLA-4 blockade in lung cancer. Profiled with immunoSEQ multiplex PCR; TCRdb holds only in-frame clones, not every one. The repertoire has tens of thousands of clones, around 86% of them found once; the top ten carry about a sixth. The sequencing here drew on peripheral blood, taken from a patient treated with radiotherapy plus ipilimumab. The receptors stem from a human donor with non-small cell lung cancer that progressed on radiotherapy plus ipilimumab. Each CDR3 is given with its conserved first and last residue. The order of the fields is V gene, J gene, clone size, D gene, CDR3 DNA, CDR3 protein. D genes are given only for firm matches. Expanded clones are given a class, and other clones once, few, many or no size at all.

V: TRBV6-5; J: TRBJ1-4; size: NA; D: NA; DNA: TGTGCCAGCAGTGGCGTTGGGGGGAGAATTGAAAAACTGTTTTTT; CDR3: CASSGVGGRIEKLFF
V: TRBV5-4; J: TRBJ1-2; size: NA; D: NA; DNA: TGTGCCAGCAGCTTGGAAGGGACAACTAACTATGGCTACACCTTC; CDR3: CASSLEGTTNYGYTF
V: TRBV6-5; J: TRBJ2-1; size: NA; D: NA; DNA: TGTGCCAGCAGTTACCGGGACGGCAATGAGCAGTTCTTC; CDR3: CASSYRDGNEQFF
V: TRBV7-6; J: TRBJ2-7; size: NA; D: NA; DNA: TGTGCCAGCAGCTTAAGGACGGAATCCTACGAGCAGTACTTC; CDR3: CASSLRTESYEQYF
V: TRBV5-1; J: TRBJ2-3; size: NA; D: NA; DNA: TGCGCCAGCAGCTTGGACAGCTTTAGCACAGATACGCAGTATTTT; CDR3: CASSLDSFSTDTQYF
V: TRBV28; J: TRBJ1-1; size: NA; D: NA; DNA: TGTGCCAGCAGTCCGTCTTGGTACACTGAAGCTTTCTTT; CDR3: CASSPSWYTEAFF
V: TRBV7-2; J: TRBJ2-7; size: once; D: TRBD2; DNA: TGTGCCAGCAGCCCCGATGGCGGGGGGGCCTACGAGCAGTACTTC; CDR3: CASSPDGGGAYEQYF
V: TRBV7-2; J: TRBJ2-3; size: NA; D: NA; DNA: TGTGCCAGCAGCTTAGCCCTGATTTCGGATACGCAGTATTTT; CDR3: CASSLALISDTQYF
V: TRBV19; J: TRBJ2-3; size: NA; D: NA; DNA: TGTGCCAGTAGTATTACTTCCAGCGGGCGCACAGATACGCAGTATTTT; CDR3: CASSITSSGRTDTQYF
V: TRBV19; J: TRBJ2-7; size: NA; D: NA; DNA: TGTGCCAGTAGTATAGGGACGATGGGGGAGCAGTACTTC; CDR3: CASSIGTMGEQYF
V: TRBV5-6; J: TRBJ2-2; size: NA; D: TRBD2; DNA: TGTGCCAGCAGCTTGGCCGGAGCGGGAGGGACCGGGGAGCTGTTTTTT; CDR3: CASSLAGAGGTGELFF
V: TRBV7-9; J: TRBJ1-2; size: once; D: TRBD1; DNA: TGTGCCAGCAGCTTAGGAGGGGGCGAGGTGAATGGCTACACCTTC; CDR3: CASSLGGGEVNGYTF
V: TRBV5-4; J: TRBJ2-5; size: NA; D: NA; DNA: TGTGCCAGCAGCCCGGACAGAACTTATCAAGAGACCCAGTACTTC; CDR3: CASSPDRTYQETQYF
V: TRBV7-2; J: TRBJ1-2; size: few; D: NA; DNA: TGTGCCAGCAGCTTAAAGGGAGCTAACTATGGCTACACCTTC; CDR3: CASSLKGANYGYTF
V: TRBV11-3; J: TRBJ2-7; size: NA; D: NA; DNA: TGTGCCAGCAGCTTAGTTGGGACATCAGTCTACGAGCAGTACTTC; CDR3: CASSLVGTSVYEQYF
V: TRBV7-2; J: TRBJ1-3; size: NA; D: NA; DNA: TGTGCCAGCAGCTCCGCTTACCCCCGGTCGCTTTTCTCTGGAAACACCATATATTTT; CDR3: CASSSAYPRSLFSGNTIYF
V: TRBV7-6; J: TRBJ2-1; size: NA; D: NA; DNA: TGTGCCAGCAGCTTAGCGTGGGGAGCCTACAATGAGCAGTTCTTC; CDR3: CASSLAWGAYNEQFF
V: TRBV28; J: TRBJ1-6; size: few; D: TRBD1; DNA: TGTGCCAGCAGTTCCGACAGGGAGGGCTATAATTCACCCCTCCACTTT; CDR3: CASSSDREGYNSPLHF
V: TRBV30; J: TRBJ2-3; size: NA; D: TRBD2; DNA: TGTGCCTGGAGGTGGACTAGCGGGATGGGTACGCAGTATTTT; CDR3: CAWRWTSGMGTQYF
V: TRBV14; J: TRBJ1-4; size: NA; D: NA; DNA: TGTGCCAGCAGCCAAGTCCGGGAAGGGGAAAAACTGTTTTTT; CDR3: CASSQVREGEKLFF
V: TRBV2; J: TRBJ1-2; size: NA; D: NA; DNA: TGTGCCAGCAGTGACGGGGAGTCTTCGCCGGGGGTTGGCTACACCTTC; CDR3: CASSDGESSPGVGYTF
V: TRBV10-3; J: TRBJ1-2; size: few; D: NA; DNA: TGTGCCATCAGTGACGGGAACTATGGCTACACCTTC; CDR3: CAISDGNYGYTF
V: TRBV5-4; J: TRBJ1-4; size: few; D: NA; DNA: TGTGCCAGCAGCTTGGATCTCGGAAAACTGTTTTTT; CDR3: CASSLDLGKLFF
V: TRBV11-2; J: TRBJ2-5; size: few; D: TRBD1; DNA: TGTGCCAGCAGACGACCGGGACAGGAGACCCAGTACTTC; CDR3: CASRRPGQETQYF
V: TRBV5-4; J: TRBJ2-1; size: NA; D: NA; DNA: TGTGCCAGCAGCTTGGAGGCAGTTACCCACAATGAGCAGTTCTTC; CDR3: CASSLEAVTHNEQFF
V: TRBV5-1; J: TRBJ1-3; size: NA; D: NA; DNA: TGCGCCAGCAGCCCAGGGTTGGCTGGAAACACCATATATTTT; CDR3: CASSPGLAGNTIYF
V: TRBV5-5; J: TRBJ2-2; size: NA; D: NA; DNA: TGTGCCAGCAGCTTGGGACAGGCGCCCGGGGAGCTGTTTTTT; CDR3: CASSLGQAPGELFF
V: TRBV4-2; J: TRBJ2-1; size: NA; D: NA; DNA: TGTGCCAGCAGCCACCCCAGGGATGAGCAGTTCTTC; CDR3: CASSHPRDEQFF
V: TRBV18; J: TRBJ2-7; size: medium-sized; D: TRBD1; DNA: TGTGCCAGCTCACTCACACAGGGGGGAAACGAGCAGTACTTC; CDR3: CASSLTQGGNEQYF
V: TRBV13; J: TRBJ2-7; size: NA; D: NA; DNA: TGTGCCAGCAGCTTACGTGAGGGAACCTACGAGCAGTACTTC; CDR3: CASSLREGTYEQYF
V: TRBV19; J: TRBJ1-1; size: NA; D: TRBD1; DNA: TGTGCCAGTTGTAGGACAGGATTCGGCAGGAACACTGAAGCTTTCTTT; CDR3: CASCRTGFGRNTEAFF
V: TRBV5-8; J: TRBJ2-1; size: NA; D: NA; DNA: TGTGCCAGCAGCTTGGCGCTAGTACCCTACAATGAGCAGTTCTTC; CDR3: CASSLALVPYNEQFF
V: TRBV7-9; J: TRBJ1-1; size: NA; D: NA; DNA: TGTGCCAGCAGCCCCTTCTCGGCGGTGAACACTGAAGCTTTCTTT; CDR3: CASSPFSAVNTEAFF
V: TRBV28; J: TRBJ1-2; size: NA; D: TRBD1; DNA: TGTGCCAGCAGTCTGACAGGGGGGAACTATGGCTACACCTTC; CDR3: CASSLTGGNYGYTF
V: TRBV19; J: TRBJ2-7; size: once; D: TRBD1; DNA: TGTGCCAGTAGGCCCTCGGGACAGGGAGGTTACGAGCAGTACTTC; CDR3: CASRPSGQGGYEQYF
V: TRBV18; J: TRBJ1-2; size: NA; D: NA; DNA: TGTGCCAGCTCACCGGACAGCTATAGCTATGGCTACACCTTC; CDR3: CASSPDSYSYGYTF